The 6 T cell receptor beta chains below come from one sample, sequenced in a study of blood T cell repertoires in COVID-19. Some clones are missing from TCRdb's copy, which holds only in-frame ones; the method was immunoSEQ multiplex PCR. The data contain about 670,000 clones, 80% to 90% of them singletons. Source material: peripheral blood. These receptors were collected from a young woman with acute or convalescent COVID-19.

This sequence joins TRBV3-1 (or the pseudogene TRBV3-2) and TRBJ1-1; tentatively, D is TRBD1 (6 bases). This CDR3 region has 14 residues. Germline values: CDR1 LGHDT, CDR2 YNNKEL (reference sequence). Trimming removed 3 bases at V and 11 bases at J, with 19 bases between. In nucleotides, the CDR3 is TGTGCCAGCAGCCAGGGCCCGACAGGAAGTAGGGCTTTCTTT. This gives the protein CASSQGPTGSRAFF.

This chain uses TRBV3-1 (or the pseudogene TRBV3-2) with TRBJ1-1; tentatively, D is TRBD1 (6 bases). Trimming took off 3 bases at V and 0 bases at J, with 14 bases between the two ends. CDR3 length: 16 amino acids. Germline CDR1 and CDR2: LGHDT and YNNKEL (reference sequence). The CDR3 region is CASSHLLRTVNTEAFF. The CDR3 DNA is TGTGCCAGCAGCCACCTTCTAAGGACAGTGAACACTGAAGCTTTCTTT.

The CDR3 loop is CASSVGTFTEAFF. DNA for the CDR3: TGTGCCAGCAGTGTAGGGACATTCACTGAAGCTTTCTTT. The chain is built from TRBV2 and TRBJ1-1; possible D gene TRBD1, 6 bases. The V end was cut by 4 bases, the J end by 4 bases, with 10 bases between. The germline V gene has CDR1 SNHLY and CDR2 FYNNEI. The CDR3 covers 13 residues.

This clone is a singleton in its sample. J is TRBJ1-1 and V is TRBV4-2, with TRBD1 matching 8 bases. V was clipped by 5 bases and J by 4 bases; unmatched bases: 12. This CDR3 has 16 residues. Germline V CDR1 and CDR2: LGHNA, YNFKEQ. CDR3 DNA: TGTGCCAGCAGCGAGTATTGGACAGGGAGCAGCACTGAAGCTTTCTTT. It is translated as CASSEYWTGSSTEAFF.

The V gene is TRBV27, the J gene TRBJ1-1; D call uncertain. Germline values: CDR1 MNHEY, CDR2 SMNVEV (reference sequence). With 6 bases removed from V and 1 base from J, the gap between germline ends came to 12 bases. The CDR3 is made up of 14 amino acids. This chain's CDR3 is CASSHGLANTEAFF. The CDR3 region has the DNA TGTGCCAGCAGCCACGGACTTGCGAACACTGAAGCTTTCTTT.

CDR3 sequence reads: CASSRQYSYEQYF. CDR3 bases: TGTGCCAGCAGCCGACAGTACTCCTACGAGCAGTACTTC. The chain employs TRBV7-2 and TRBJ2-7, with D possibly matching TRBD1 (5 bases). Germline V CDR1 and CDR2: SGHTA, FQGNSA. CDR3 length: 13 residues. The V and J ends lost 5 bases and 0 bases respectively, with 8 bases between them.